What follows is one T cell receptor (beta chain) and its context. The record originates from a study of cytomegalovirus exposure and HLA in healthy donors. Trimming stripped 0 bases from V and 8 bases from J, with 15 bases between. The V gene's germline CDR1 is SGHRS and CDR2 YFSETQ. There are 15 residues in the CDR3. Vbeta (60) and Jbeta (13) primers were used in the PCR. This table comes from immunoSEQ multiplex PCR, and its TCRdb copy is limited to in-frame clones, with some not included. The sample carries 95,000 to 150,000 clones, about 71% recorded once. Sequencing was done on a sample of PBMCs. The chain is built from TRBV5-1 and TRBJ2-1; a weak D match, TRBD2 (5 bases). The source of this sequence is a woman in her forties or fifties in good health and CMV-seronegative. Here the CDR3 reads CASSLELASLDEQFF. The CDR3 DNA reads TGCGCCAGCAGCTTGGAGTTGGCTAGCCTTGATGAGCAGTTCTTC.